This T cell receptor (beta chain) was sequenced in a study of T-cell reconstitution after alpha-beta-depleted transplantation in children. During its preparation, the TCRbeta library received unique molecular identifiers. TCRdb ran MiXCR on the PCR reads and lists one entry per CDR3 protein. This table has about 500,000 distinct CDR3 sequences, 32% appearing once. This clonotype was detected only a few times. After removal of 7 bases from V and 8 bases from J, the junction contained 6 bases not matched to a gene. CDR1 and CDR2 (germline): SGHTA, FQGNSA. This CDR3 comprises 12 residues. This chain uses TRBV7-2 with TRBJ1-2; 8 bases fit TRBD1. This clonotype originated in a human donor who donated a stem cell graft to a child with aplastic anemia. Sequencing was performed on PBMCs from the stem cell graft donor, taken from the stem cell graft. CDR3 coding DNA: TGTGCCAGCATCCAGGGGGCGCGGGGCTACACCTTC. Its protein is CASIQGARGYTF.